This TCR beta chain originates from a study of T cells in Graves' hyperthyroidism and ophthalmopathy. Study-wide results and limits: Most clonotypes expanded in the thyroid (above 0.001) were also present in blood.

The trim removed 4 bases at V and 8 bases at J, leaving 9 bases unmatched. Germline CDR1 reads LNHDA; CDR2 reads SQIVND (reference sequence). The CDR3 extends over 14 amino acids. Uncontrolled infection, other autoimmune disease, pregnancy or lactation disqualified patients from enrolment. A word on this clonotype: Its antigen remains unidentified.

The TCR beta CDR3 regions underwent amplification using RNA transcripts as the source. RT-PCR in the first round (using the HTBI primer set) targeted the TCR CDR3. TCRdb called the multiplex PCR reads again in MiXCR, with one record for every CDR3 protein. Here the sample spans 550,000 to 700,000 distinct CDR3 sequences, around 45% being singletons. The chain uses TRBV19 and TRBJ1-2, with 8 nucleotides matching TRBD1. The sequence was obtained from an adult woman with Graves' disease, either hyperthyroidism or ophthalmopathy (not recorded which). Sample: peripheral blood or thyroid tissue (not recorded which). CDR3 region: CASSTHQGAHGYTF. CDR3 in DNA: TGTGCCAGTAGTACCCACCAGGGGGCACACGGCTACACCTTC. Using reference TRBV19 and TRBJ1-2 for the parts outside the CDR3, the full variable domain is DGGITQSPKYLFRKEGQNVTLSCEQNLNHDAMYWYRQDPGQGLRLIYYSQIVNDFQKGDIAEGYSVSREKKESFPLTVTSAQKNPTAFYLCASSTHQGAHGYTFGSGTRLTVV.